This T cell receptor beta chain was retrieved from a study of blood T cell repertoires in COVID-19. Assay used: immunoSEQ multiplex PCR; TCRdb lists only in-frame clones, some missing. The sample has approximately 300,000 clones, 85% to 95% seen once. The CDR3 spans 17 residues. Per germline, CDR1 SGHVS and CDR2 FQNEAQ. Germline trimming cut 4 bases from V and 0 bases from J; bases unmatched to any gene: 6. The TCR was taken from a woman in her thirties who had been exposed to COVID-19. Material for sequencing was PBMCs or T cells enriched from blood (not recorded which). The chain recombines TRBV7-8 with TRBJ1-2; 12 bases are a match to TRBD1. This CDR3 reads CASSWTGTGGPNYGYTF. The CDR3 region has the DNA TGTGCCAGCAGCTGGACCGGGACAGGGGGCCCTAACTATGGCTACACCTTC.